These 18 T cell receptor beta chains were sequenced from one sample in a study of neurological immune-mediated disorders. TCRdb reanalysed the 5' RACE reads using MiXCR and keeps one entry per CDR3 protein. The sample lists 45,000 to 50,000 distinct CDR3 sequences, approximately 2.8% occurring once. Sequences were obtained from PBMCs. The receptors derive from a woman aged 45-60 years with multiple sclerosis.

This clonotype was counted ten times or more. V gene TRBV7-9 combines with J gene TRBJ2-2, with 8 nucleotides matching TRBD2. V dropped 5 bases and J dropped 4; count of bases not matched to a gene: 9. The CDR3 loop spans 16 amino acids. The germline V gene encodes CDR1 SEHNR and CDR2 FQNEAQ (reference sequence). DNA of the CDR3: TGTGCCAGCAGCCCCCCAAGGGCGGGAGGCACCGGGGAGCTGTTTTTT. Translated, it gives CASSPPRAGGTGELFF.

In its sample, this clonotype was seen many times. The rearrangement uses TRBV12-3 or TRBV12-4 and TRBJ2-3; no clear D gene. Trimming removed 4 bases from V and 2 bases from J, with 10 bases in between. The CDR3 loop spans 14 amino acids. CDR3 protein: CASSWALNTDTQYF. CDR3 bases: TGTGCCAGCAGTTGGGCCCTAAACACAGATACGCAGTATTTT.

At least ten counts were recorded for this clonotype. The rearrangement links TRBV11-2 to TRBJ2-7; 10 nucleotides agree with TRBD1. CDR1 and CDR2 from the germline V gene are SGHAT and FQNNGV. V shed 2 bases and J 2 bases; nucleotides not matched to a gene: 9. The CDR3 runs to 17 residues. CDR3 nucleotide sequence: TGTGCCAGCAGCTTAATGCCAGGACAGGGGGGAACCTACGAGCAGTACTTC. This gives the protein CASSLMPGQGGTYEQYF.

This clonotype was observed many times. This chain uses TRBV14 with TRBJ2-4; 7 bases are a match to TRBD2. The CDR3 is 14 amino acids. V lost 4 bases to trimming and J lost 7 bases; unmatched junction nucleotides: 7. The germline V gene has CDR1 SGHDN and CDR2 FVKESK. The CDR3 spells CASSRTTSSNIQYF. The CDR3 DNA is TGTGCCAGCAGCCGAACGACTAGCAGCAACATTCAGTACTTC.

This clonotype was observed a handful of times. The V gene is TRBV5-1, the J gene TRBJ2-5, with 8 bases fitting TRBD2. The CDR3 spans 14 residues. V was pared by 7 bases and J by 3 bases, with 8 bases of the junction left unmatched. The germline CDR1 and CDR2 sequences are SGHRS and YFSETQ. The CDR3 nucleotides are TGCGCCAGCGCGTTTGGGACTAGTGAAGAGACCCAGTACTTC. Protein: CASAFGTSEETQYF.

This clonotype was seen many times. V usage is TRBV5-1 and J usage is TRBJ1-1, with 8 bases aligning to TRBD1. The CDR3 sequence is 18 residues long. Germline loops: CDR1 SGHRS, CDR2 YFSETQ. Trimming cost V 1 base and J 3 bases; bases outside gene matches: 14. CDR3 in DNA: TGCGCCAGCAGCTTGCCCAACAGGCAGGGGGCGTCGGACACTGAAGCTTTCTTT. Amino acid sequence: CASSLPNRQGASDTEAFF.

This clonotype was picked up many times. This chain uses TRBV6-5 with TRBJ2-3; D remains unclear. Germline values: CDR1 MNHEY, CDR2 SVGAGI. The V end lost 7 bases, the J end lost 1 base, and 12 bases lay between the germline ends. This CDR3 region has 14 residues. The CDR3 sequence: CASKESVGTDTQYF. The CDR3 DNA is TGTGCCAGCAAAGAATCGGTCGGCACAGATACGCAGTATTTT.

This clonotype showed up many times. A read error may account for a junction end that differs from germline. The V and J genes are TRBV20-1 and TRBJ2-5, with 7 positions matching TRBD2. The V gene's germline CDR1 is DFQATT and CDR2 SNEGSKA (reference sequence). CDR3 length: 15 residues. The CDR3 protein is CSARESGGSGETQYF. In nucleotides, the CDR3 is TGCAGTGCTCGAGAAAGCGGCGGGAGTGGGGAGACCCAGTACTTC.

This clonotype appeared many times. V usage is TRBV19 and J usage is TRBJ1-1; D unresolved. This CDR3 spans 11 amino acids. CDR1 LNHDA and CDR2 SQIVND come from the germline V gene (reference sequence). V was pared by 11 bases and J by 10 bases, with 17 bases between. In DNA, the CDR3 is TGTGCCGCGCACAGCCCAACCGGAGCTTTCTTT. It specifies CAAHSPTGAFF.

Ten or more counts support this clonotype. The chain recombines TRBV6-1 with TRBJ2-3, with TRBD2 identical over 14 bases. With V trimmed by 4 bases and J by 7 bases, 7 bases remained unmatched. This CDR3 has 16 amino acids. CDR1 MNHNS and CDR2 SASEGT come from the germline V gene. CDR3 coding DNA: TGTGCCAGCAGTGGGATGGGACTAGCGGGGGCCCATACGCAGTATTTT. Its protein is CASSGMGLAGAHTQYF.

This clonotype was detected only a few times. This sequence joins TRBV5-8 and TRBJ1-2; possible D gene TRBD1, 6 bases. Deletions cut 4 bases from V and 2 bases from J, with 12 bases between. CDR3 length equals 14 residues. The germline V gene has CDR1 SGHTS and CDR2 YDEGEE. The CDR3 is CASSPGGPNYGYTF. The DNA of the CDR3 is TGTGCCAGCAGCCCTGGGGGGCCCAACTATGGCTACACCTTC. Looking up the rest from reference TRBV5-8 and TRBJ1-2 gives the full variable domain: EAGVTQSPTHLIKTRGQQATLRCSPISGHTSVYWYQQALGLGLQFLLWYDEGEERNRGNFPPRFSGRQFPNYSSELNVNALELEDSALYLCASSPGGPNYGYTFGSGTRLTVV.

This clonotype was recorded at least ten times. V gene TRBV12-3 or TRBV12-4 combines with J gene TRBJ1-2; 7 bases line up with TRBD1. CDR3 size: 14 residues. J gave up 5 bases and V 6 bases, and 9 bases lay outside the gene matches. The CDR3 reads CASRDLTGDYGYTF. The CDR3 DNA is TGTGCCAGCAGGGACCTTACAGGGGATTATGGCTACACCTTC.

This clonotype was recorded at least ten times. V is TRBV6-5 and J is TRBJ2-4; D possibly corresponds to TRBD1 (5 bases). Germline CDR1 is MNHEY and CDR2 is SVGAGI. The ends were cut back, 6 bases at V and 0 bases at J, with 9 bases in the middle. The CDR3 is made up of 14 amino acids. The CDR3 here is CASRQGLAKNIQYF. CDR3 in DNA: TGTGCCAGCAGGCAGGGTCTAGCCAAAAACATTCAGTACTTC.

This clonotype was counted ten times or more. The J gene is TRBJ2-7, the V gene TRBV27; 10 positions match TRBD1. With 6 bases clipped from V and 6 bases from J, the junction kept 20 bases outside the gene matches. CDR3 length: 18 amino acids. CDR1 is MNHEY, CDR2 SMNVEV, per germline (reference sequence). The CDR3 bases are TGTGCCAGCAGGCCCCCCCCGCAGTTTGGGACAGGGGATCGCGAGCAGTACTTC. Its translation is CASRPPPQFGTGDREQYF.

This clonotype was detected ten times or more. The V gene is TRBV4-2, the J gene TRBJ1-2; 7 bases agree with TRBD1. Germline CDR1 LGHNA, CDR2 YNFKEQ. V lost 1 base and J lost 5; bases outside the gene matches: 7. CDR3 length: 15 amino acids. CDR3 nucleotide sequence: TGTGCCAGCAGCCAAGTAAAGCAGGGGGTTTATGGCTACACCTTC. Its translation: CASSQVKQGVYGYTF.

This clonotype appeared many times. The V call is TRBV7-2, the J call TRBJ2-7; TRBD1 matches at 10 bases. The germline gives CDR1 SGHTA, CDR2 FQGNSA. The CDR3 loop spans 14 amino acids. J was trimmed by 3 bases and V by 3 bases; bases with no gene match: 2. CDR3: CASSFGQGDYEQYV. CDR3 DNA sequence: TGTGCCAGCAGCTTCGGACAGGGGGACTACGAGCAGTACGTC.

This clonotype was counted between two and nine times. The CDR3 reads CASSESLAPEQYF. The CDR3 coding sequence is TGCGCCAGCAGTGAGTCTCTGGCCCCCGAGCAGTACTTC. The chain combines TRBV10-1 with TRBJ2-7; D unclear. Germline-derived CDR1 and CDR2 are WNHNN and SYGVQD (reference sequence). This CDR3 is 13 amino acids long. The germline V and J ends were trimmed by 0 bases and 6 bases, with 9 bases remaining between them.

About this clonotype: A read error may explain this, as a much larger clone is one base away. The chain is built from TRBV20-1 and TRBJ2-7; TRBD1 aligns across 7 bases. Germline-derived CDR1 and CDR2 are DFQATT and SNEGSKA (reference sequence). The CDR3 consists of 12 residues. CDR3 residues: CSDRTGAYEQYF. The CDR3 coding sequence is TGCAGTGATAGAACAGGGGCGTACGAGCAGTACTTC.